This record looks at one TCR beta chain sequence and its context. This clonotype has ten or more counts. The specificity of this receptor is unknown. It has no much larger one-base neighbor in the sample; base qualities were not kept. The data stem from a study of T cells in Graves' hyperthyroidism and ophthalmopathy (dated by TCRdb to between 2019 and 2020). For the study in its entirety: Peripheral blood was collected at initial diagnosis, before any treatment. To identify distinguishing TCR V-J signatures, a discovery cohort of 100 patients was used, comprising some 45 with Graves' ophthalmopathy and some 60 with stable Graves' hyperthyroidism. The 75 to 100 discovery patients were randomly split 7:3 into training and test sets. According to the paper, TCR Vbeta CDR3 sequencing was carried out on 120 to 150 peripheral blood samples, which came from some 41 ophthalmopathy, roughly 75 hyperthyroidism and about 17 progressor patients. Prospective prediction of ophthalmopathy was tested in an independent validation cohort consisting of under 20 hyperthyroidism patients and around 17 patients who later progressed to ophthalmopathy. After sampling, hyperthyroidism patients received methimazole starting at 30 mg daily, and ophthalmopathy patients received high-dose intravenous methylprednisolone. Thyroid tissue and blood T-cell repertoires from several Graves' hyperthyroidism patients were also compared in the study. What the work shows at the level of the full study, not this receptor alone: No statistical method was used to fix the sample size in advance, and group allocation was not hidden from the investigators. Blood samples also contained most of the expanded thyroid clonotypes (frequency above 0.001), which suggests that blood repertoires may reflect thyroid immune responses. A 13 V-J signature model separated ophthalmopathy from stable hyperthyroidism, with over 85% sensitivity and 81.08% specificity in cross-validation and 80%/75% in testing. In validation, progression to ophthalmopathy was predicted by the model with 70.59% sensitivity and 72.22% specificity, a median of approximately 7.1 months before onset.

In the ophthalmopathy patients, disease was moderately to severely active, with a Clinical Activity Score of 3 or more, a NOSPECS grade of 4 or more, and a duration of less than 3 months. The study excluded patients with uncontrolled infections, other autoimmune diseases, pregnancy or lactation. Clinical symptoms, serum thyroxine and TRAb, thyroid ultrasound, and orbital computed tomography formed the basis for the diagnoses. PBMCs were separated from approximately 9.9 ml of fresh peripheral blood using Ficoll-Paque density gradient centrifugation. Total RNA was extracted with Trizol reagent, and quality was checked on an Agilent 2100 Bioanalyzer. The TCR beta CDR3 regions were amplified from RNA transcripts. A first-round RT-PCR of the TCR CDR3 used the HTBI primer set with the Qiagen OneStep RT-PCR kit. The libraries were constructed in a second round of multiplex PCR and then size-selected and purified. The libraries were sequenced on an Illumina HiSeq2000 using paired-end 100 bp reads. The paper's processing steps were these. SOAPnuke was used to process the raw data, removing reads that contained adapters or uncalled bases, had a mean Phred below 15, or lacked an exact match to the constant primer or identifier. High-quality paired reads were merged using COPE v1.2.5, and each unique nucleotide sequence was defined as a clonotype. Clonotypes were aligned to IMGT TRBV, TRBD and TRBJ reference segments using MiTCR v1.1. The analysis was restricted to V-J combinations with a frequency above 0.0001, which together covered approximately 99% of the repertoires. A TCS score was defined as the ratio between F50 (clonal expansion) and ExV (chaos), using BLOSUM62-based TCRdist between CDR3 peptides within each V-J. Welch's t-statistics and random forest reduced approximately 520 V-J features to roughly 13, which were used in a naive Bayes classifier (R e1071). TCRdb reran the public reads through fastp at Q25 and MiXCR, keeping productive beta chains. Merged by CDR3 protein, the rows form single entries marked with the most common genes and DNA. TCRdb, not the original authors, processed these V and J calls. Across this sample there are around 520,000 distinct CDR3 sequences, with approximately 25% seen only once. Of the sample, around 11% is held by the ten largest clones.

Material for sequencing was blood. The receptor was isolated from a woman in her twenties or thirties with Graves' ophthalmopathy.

The nucleotides are TGCAGCGTTGAAGAGAACAGGGGAATCACCGGGGAGCTGTTTTTT. This yields the protein CSVEENRGITGELFF. The rearranged segments are TRBV29-1 and TRBJ2-2, with TRBD1 matching 7 junction bases. Based on the germline V gene, the CDR1 and CDR2 sequences are SQVTM and ANQGSEA. From cysteine to phenylalanine, the CDR3 is 15 amino acids long. The only DNA kept is the CDR3, 45 bases in frame from the first base. Trimming removed 0 bases from V and 4 bases from J; the gene matches leave 5 bases unexplained.